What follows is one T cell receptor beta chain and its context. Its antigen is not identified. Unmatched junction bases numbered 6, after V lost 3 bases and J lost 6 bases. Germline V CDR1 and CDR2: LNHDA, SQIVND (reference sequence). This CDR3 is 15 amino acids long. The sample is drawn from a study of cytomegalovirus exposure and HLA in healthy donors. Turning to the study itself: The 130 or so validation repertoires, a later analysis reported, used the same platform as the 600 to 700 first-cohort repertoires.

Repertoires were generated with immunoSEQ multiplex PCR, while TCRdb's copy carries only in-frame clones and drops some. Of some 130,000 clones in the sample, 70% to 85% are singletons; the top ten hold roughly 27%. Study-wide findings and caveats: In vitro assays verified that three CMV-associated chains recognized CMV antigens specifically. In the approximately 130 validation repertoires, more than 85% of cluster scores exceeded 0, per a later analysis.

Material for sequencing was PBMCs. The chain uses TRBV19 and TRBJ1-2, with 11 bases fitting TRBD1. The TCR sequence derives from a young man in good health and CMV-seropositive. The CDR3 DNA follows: TGTGCCAGTAGTATGGGGACAGGGGGGAACCATGGCTACACCTTC. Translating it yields CASSMGTGGNHGYTF. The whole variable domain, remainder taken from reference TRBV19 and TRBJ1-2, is DGGITQSPKYLFRKEGQNVTLSCEQNLNHDAMYWYRQDPGQGLRLIYYSQIVNDFQKGDIAEGYSVSREKKESFPLTVTSAQKNPTAFYLCASSMGTGGNHGYTFGSGTRLTVV.